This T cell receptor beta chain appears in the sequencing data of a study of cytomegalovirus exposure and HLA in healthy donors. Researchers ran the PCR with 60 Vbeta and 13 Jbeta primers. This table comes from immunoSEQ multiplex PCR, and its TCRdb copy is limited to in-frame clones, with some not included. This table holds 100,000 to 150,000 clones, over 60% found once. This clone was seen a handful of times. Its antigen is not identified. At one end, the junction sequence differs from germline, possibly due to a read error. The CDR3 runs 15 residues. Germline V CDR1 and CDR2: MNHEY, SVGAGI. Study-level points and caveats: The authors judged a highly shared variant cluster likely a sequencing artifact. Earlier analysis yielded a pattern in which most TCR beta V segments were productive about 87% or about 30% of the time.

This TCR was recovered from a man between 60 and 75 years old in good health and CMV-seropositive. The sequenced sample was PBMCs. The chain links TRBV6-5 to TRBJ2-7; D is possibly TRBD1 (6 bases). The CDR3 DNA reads TGTGCCAGCAGTTACCGGCAGGGGTCTTCCTCCGAGCAGTACTTC. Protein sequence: CASSYRQGSSSEQYF.